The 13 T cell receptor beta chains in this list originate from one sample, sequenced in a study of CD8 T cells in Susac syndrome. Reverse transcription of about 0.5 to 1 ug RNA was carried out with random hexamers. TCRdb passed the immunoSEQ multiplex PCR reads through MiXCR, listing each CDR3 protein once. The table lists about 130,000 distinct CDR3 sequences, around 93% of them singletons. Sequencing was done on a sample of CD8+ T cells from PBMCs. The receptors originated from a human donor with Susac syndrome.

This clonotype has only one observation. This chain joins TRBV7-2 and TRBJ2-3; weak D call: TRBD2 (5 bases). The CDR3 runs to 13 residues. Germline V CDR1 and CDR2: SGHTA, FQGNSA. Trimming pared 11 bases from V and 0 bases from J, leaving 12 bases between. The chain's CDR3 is CAARETSTDTQYF. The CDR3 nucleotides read TGTGCCGCAAGGGAGACGAGCACAGATACGCAGTATTTT.

CDR3 DNA: TGCAGTGCTAGAGATGACATAATGCTTGACGAGCAGTACTTC. Its translation: CSARDDIMLDEQYF. The rearrangement uses TRBV20-1 and TRBJ2-7; D gene ambiguous. Germline V gene sequence: CDR1 DFQATT, CDR2 SNEGSKA (reference sequence). This CDR3 spans 14 amino acids. V dropped 0 bases and J dropped 5 bases, with 14 bases sitting between them.

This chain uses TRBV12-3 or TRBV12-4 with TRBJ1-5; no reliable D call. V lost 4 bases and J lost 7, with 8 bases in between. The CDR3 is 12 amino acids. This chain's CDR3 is CASSSLGQPQHF. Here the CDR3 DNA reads TGTGCCAGCAGTTCCCTTGGACAGCCCCAGCATTTT.

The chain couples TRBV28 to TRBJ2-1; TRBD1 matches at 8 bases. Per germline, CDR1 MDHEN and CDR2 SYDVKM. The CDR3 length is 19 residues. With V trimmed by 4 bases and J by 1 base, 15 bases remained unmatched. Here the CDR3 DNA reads TGTGCCAGCAGTTCGGAGGGGACCGGGACAGGACCTTCCTACAATGAGCAGTTCTTC. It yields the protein CASSSEGTGTGPSYNEQFF.

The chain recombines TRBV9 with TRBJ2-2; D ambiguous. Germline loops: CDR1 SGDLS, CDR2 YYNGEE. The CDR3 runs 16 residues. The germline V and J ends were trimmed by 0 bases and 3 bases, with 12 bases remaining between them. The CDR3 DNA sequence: TGTGCCAGCAGCGTAGCCCTGGTTGATGACACCGGGGAGCTGTTTTTT. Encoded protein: CASSVALVDDTGELFF.

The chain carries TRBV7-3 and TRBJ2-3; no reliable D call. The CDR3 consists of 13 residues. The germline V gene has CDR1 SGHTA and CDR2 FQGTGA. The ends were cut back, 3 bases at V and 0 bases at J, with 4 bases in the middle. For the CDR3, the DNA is TGTGCCAGCAGCTTTTTTAGCACAGATACGCAGTATTTT. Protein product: CASSFFSTDTQYF.

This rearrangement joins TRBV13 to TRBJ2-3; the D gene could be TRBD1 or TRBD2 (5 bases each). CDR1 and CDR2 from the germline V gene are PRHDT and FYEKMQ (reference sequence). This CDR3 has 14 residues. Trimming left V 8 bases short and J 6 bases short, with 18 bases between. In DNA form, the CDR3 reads TGTGCCAGCTCACCGGGGCGCGGCGGGGATACGCAGTATTTT. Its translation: CASSPGRGGDTQYF.

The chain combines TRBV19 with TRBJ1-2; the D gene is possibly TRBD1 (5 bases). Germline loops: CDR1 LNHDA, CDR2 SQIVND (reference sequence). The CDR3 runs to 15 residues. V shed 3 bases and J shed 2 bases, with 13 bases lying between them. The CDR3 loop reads CASSIPGWDNYGYTF. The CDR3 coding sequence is TGTGCCAGTAGTATCCCCGGGTGGGACAACTATGGCTACACCTTC.

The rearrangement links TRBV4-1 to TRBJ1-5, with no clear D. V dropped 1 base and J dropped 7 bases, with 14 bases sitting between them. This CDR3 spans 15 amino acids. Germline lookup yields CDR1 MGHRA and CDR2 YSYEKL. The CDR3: CASSQVSGFRQPQHF. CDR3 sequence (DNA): TGCGCCAGCAGCCAAGTTTCGGGGTTCCGGCAGCCCCAGCATTTT.

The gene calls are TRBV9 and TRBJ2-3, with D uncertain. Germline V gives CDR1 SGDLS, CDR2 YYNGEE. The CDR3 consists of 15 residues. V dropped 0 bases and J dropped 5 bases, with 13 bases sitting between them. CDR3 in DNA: TGTGCCAGCAGCGTAGCTACCACACAACAAGATACGCAGTATTTT. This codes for CASSVATTQQDTQYF.

CDR3: CASSLGGRAYTDTQYF. CDR3 DNA sequence: TGTGCCAGCAGCTTAGGTGGGAGGGCCTACACAGATACGCAGTATTTT. This chain uses TRBV7-2 with TRBJ2-3; TRBD2 matches 7 bases. The germline V gene encodes CDR1 SGHTA and CDR2 FQGNSA. J gave up 2 bases and V 1 base, and 6 bases lay outside the gene matches. This CDR3 spans 16 amino acids.

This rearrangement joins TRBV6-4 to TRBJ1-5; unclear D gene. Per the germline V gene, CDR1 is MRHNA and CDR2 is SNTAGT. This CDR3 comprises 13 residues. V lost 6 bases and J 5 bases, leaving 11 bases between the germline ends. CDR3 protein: CASSELADQPQHF. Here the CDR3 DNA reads TGTGCCAGCAGCGAACTGGCAGATCAGCCCCAGCATTTT.

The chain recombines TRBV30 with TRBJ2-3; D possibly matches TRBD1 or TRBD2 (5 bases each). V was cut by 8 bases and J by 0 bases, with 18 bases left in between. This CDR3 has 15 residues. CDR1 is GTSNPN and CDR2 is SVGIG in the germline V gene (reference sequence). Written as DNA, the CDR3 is TGTGCCGCTTTACCCGGGACCGCTAGCACAGATACGCAGTATTTT. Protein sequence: CAALPGTASTDTQYF. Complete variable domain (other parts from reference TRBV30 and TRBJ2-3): SQTIHQWPATLVQPVGSPLSLECTVEGTSNPNLYWYRQAAGRGLQLLFYSVGIGQISSEVPQNLSASRPQDRQFILSSKKLLLSDSGFYLCAALPGTASTDTQYFGPGTRLTVL.